This T cell receptor beta chain is from a study of molecular identifiers for immune sequencing clone quantification. Study details: Replicate experiments divided RNA from 20,000 or 100,000 naive CD8 cells into five parts and sequenced four.

Points from the study as a whole: Detectable among roughly 1 million naive cells, according to reports, was Jurkat TCR RNA spiked in from one cell.

Each library that profiled naive CD8 cells came from roughly 18,000 to 920,000 sorted cells with 10%, 30% or 50% RNA. This clonotype showed up just once. Its target is not known. This may come from a read error, since a much larger clone is one base off. Both previously described methods and listed TCR primers were employed to make bulk TCR libraries. TCRdb reprocessed the PCR reads via MiXCR and lists one record per CDR3 protein. The table has over 550,000 distinct CDR3 sequences, roughly 25% seen once. Sequenced material: naive CD8+ T cells from blood, with Jurkat cell RNA spiked in. Subset meaning: FACS-sorted CD8+CD4-CCR7+CD45RA+ naive T cells. The source of this sequence is a human donor in good health. Some libraries in this study had Jurkat cell RNA spiked in.

CDR3 bases: TGTGCCAGCAGTTACGAGGCGGACCTCTATCAGCCCCAGCATTTT. This translates into CASSYEADLYQPQHF. This chain uses TRBV6-6 with TRBJ1-5; D gene ambiguous. The V end lost 2 bases, the J end lost 5 bases, and 13 bases lay between the germline ends. Looked up from germline, CDR1 is MNHNY and CDR2 is SVGAGI (reference sequence). This CDR3 is 15 amino acids long.